The clone carrying this TCR beta chain came up many times. Its antigen is unidentified. A junction boundary mismatches the germline segment, possibly from a read error. The CDR3 has 11 residues. Unique molecular identifiers were incorporated into the prepared TCRbeta library. TCRdb reanalysed the PCR reads using MiXCR and keeps one entry per CDR3 protein. In the table there are hundreds of thousands of distinct CDR3 sequences, around 14% of which are singletons. The data originate from a study of T-cell reconstitution after alpha-beta-depleted transplantation in children. Study observations and caveats: Reports say that about two months after transplant, the alpha-beta T cells came out of several hundred graft clones that had expanded. Recipient T cells and thymic progenitors that survived gave rise to the high TCRbeta diversity observed at day 60 in some patients.

The clonotype was recovered from a girl aged 2-10 years with congenital amegakaryocytic thrombocytopenia, due to receive a stem cell transplant. Sequenced material: PBMCs, taken before TCRalphabeta/CD19-depleted stem cell transplant. This chain connects TRBV12-3 or TRBV12-4 to TRBJ2-7; no clear D gene. Here the CDR3 reads CASSFAYEQYF. In DNA, the CDR3 is TGCGCCAGCAGCTTTGCCTACGAGCAGTACTTC.